These 32 T cell receptor beta chains originate from one sample sequenced in a study of blood T cell repertoires in COVID-19. TCRdb keeps only in-frame clones here, not all; method: immunoSEQ multiplex PCR. The data hold some 100,000 clones, with about 90% observed a single time. Source material: peripheral blood. These TCRs come from a human donor with active COVID-19. The donor label of this sample is uncertain.

The chain employs TRBV2 and TRBJ2-1; D ambiguous. The CDR3 has 12 amino acids. The germline CDR1 and CDR2 sequences are SNHLY and FYNNEI. V lost 7 bases and J lost 4, with 8 bases in between. In DNA, the CDR3 is TGTGCCAGCAAAGGCGGTTACAATGAGCAGTTCTTC. It is translated as CASKGGYNEQFF.

The chain employs TRBV5-4 and TRBJ2-2; 14 bases fit TRBD2. The germline V gene has CDR1 SGHNT and CDR2 YYREEE (reference sequence). V shed 3 bases, J shed 4 bases, and the junction held 5 bases outside the gene matches. The CDR3 consists of 17 residues. The CDR3 DNA sequence: TGTGCCAGCAGCTGGGGACTAGCGGGGGCGGGCACCGGGGAGCTGTTTTTT. Its translation: CASSWGLAGAGTGELFF. The full variable domain, completed using reference TRBV5-4 and TRBJ2-2, is ETGVTQSPTHLIKTRGQQVTLRCSSQSGHNTVSWYQQALGQGPQFIFQYYREEENGRGNFPPRFSGLQFPNYSSELNVNALELDDSALYLCASSWGLAGAGTGELFFGEGSRLTVL.

The chain couples TRBV3-1 (or the pseudogene TRBV3-2) to TRBJ2-1, with 8 bases fitting TRBD2. The V segment lost 0 bases and the J segment 3 bases; nucleotides outside the gene matches: 7. Looked up from germline, CDR1 is LGHDT and CDR2 is YNNKEL (reference sequence). The CDR3 extends over 17 amino acids. CDR3 sequence reads: CASSQDRIGGGYNEQFF. DNA of the CDR3: TGTGCCAGCAGCCAAGATCGGATCGGGGGGGGCTACAATGAGCAGTTCTTC.

The chain has TRBV9 and TRBJ2-2; D gene ambiguous. The CDR3 totals 14 residues. V dropped 0 bases and J dropped 5 bases, with 8 bases sitting between them. Germline CDR1 is SGDLS and CDR2 is YYNGEE. The CDR3 coding sequence is TGTGCCAGCAGCGTAGAACTGTCTACCGGGGAGCTGTTTTTT. Amino acids: CASSVELSTGELFF.

V is TRBV6-5 and J is TRBJ1-5; D uncertain. Germline CDR1 is MNHEY and CDR2 is SVGAGI. Trimming took 6 bases from V and 0 from J, leaving 12 bases between them. CDR3 length: 15 amino acids. This CDR3 is CASRKSPNSNQPQHF. DNA of the CDR3: TGTGCCAGCAGAAAAAGCCCAAATAGCAATCAGCCCCAGCATTTT.

J is TRBJ1-6 and V is TRBV9; D remains unclear. Germline-derived CDR1 and CDR2 are SGDLS and YYNGEE. The CDR3 contains 16 residues. V was shortened by 2 bases and J by 10 bases, with 19 bases between the two germline ends. CDR3 sequence: CASSVFPDPLSSPLHF. The CDR3 bases are TGTGCCAGCAGCGTTTTCCCGGATCCCCTTAGCTCACCCCTCCACTTT.

J is TRBJ2-3 and V is TRBV5-6, with D hard to call. The CDR3 spans 15 residues. Trimming took 0 bases from V and 1 from J, leaving 9 bases between them. The germline CDR1 and CDR2 sequences are SGHDT and YYEEEE. In DNA, the CDR3 is TGTGCCAGCAGCTTGGAAATAGCACGCACAGATACGCAGTATTTT. Translation: CASSLEIARTDTQYF.

The chain links TRBV7-9 to TRBJ2-5; 11 bases match TRBD1. CDR1 and CDR2 (germline): SEHNR, FQNEAQ (reference sequence). Trimming removed 5 bases from V and 4 bases from J; junction bases left unmatched: 6. The CDR3 is 15 amino acids. The CDR3 loop reads CASSPRTGGLETQYF. Written as DNA, the CDR3 is TGTGCCAGCAGCCCCAGGACAGGGGGCTTAGAGACCCAGTACTTC.

The chain is built from TRBV28 and TRBJ1-2; 7 bases match TRBD1. CDR3 length: 15 residues. Germline-derived CDR1 and CDR2 are MDHEN and SYDVKM. Trimming removed 1 base from V and 0 bases from J; junction bases left unmatched: 2. The CDR3 sequence is CASSLLGTANYGYTF. As DNA, the CDR3 is TGTGCCAGCAGTTTATTAGGGACAGCTAACTATGGCTACACCTTC.

The V gene is TRBV5-1, the J gene TRBJ1-1, with unresolved D. The germline V gene encodes CDR1 SGHRS and CDR2 YFSETQ. V was cut by 0 bases and J by 5 bases, with 8 bases left in between. There are 13 residues in the CDR3. The DNA for the CDR3 is TGCGCCAGCAGCTTGGCGGAGAGGACTGAAGCTTTCTTT. Its protein is CASSLAERTEAFF.

This clone came up a few times. V and J are TRBV6-2 or TRBV6-3 and TRBJ2-7; TRBD1 matches 8 bases. The CDR3 has 14 amino acids. CDR1 is MNHEY and CDR2 is SVGEGT in the germline V gene. J gave up 0 bases and V 6 bases, and 4 bases lay outside the gene matches. CDR3 sequence: CASSQQGGSYEQYF. The CDR3 DNA follows: TGTGCCAGCAGCCAACAGGGGGGCTCCTACGAGCAGTACTTC.

This rearrangement joins TRBV3-1 (or the pseudogene TRBV3-2) to TRBJ2-1; unclear D gene. The V and J ends lost 1 base and 7 bases respectively, with 8 bases between them. CDR1 and CDR2 (germline): LGHDT, YNNKEL (reference sequence). This CDR3 is 13 amino acids long. The DNA for the CDR3 is TGTGCCAGCAGCCAAGGTCATTTTAATGAGCAGTTCTTC. Its protein is CASSQGHFNEQFF.

V gene TRBV2 combines with J gene TRBJ1-1; the match to TRBD1 covers 7 bases. Germline lookup yields CDR1 SNHLY and CDR2 FYNNEI. The CDR3 spans 15 residues. The V gene end was trimmed by 6 bases and the J gene end by 2 bases; junction bases not matched to a gene: 9. The CDR3 is CASRSERTGNTEAFF. CDR3 coding DNA: TGTGCCAGCAGAAGCGAAAGGACAGGAAACACTGAAGCTTTCTTT.

V usage is TRBV2 and J usage is TRBJ1-5, with 9 nucleotides matching TRBD1. Germline lookup yields CDR1 SNHLY and CDR2 FYNNEI. The CDR3 extends over 16 amino acids. V dropped 6 bases and J dropped 3; count of bases not matched to a gene: 9. As DNA, the CDR3 is TGTGCCAGCAGAACACAGGGGGCGCCTTTCAATCAGCCCCAGCATTTT. Residues: CASRTQGAPFNQPQHF.

In its sample, this clone was seen once. The genes are TRBV28 and TRBJ1-6; 8 bases align to TRBD1. CDR3 length equals 15 residues. In germline, CDR1 is MDHEN, CDR2 SYDVKM. Trimming removed 5 bases from V and 9 bases from J; junction bases left unmatched: 9. CDR3 region: CASSHRTGLGSPLHF. As DNA, the CDR3 is TGTGCCAGCAGTCATCGGACAGGGCTTGGTTCACCCCTCCACTTT.

The rearrangement links TRBV28 to TRBJ2-5; 10 bases line up with TRBD2. Trimming at V came to 2 bases and at J to 5 bases, leaving 11 bases not matched to a gene. Germline V gives CDR1 MDHEN, CDR2 SYDVKM. The CDR3 loop spans 17 amino acids. The CDR3 region has the DNA TGTGCCAGCAGTTTAGGTGGCCTAGCGGGGGTCCGGGAGACCCAGTACTTC. It encodes CASSLGGLAGVRETQYF.

The chain carries TRBV12-5 and TRBJ2-5; weak D call: TRBD1 (5 bases). Germline assignment: CDR1 LGHNT and CDR2 FRNRAP. V was pared by 2 bases and J by 4 bases, with 14 bases between. This CDR3 is built from 15 residues. The CDR3 region has the DNA TGTGCTAGTGGTTTGTCAAGGAGTCAGGGAGAGACCCAGTACTTC. It specifies CASGLSRSQGETQYF.

The chain recombines TRBV19 with TRBJ1-3; the match to TRBD1 covers 8 bases. The CDR3 has 16 amino acids. V lost 3 bases to trimming and J lost 4 bases; unmatched junction nucleotides: 8. In germline, CDR1 is LNHDA, CDR2 SQIVND (reference sequence). CDR3 in amino acids: CASSIIGTGTGNTIYF. DNA for the CDR3: TGTGCCAGTAGTATTATCGGGACAGGCACCGGAAACACCATATATTTT.

The chain carries TRBV6-5 and TRBJ1-6; no clear D. Germline V gene data show CDR1 as MNHEY and CDR2 as SVGAGI. V lost 7 bases to trimming and J lost 7 bases, with 14 bases between them. This CDR3 comprises 14 residues. The CDR3 region has the DNA TGTGCCAGCATCGGGAGGGAAGGGAATTCACCCCTCCACTTT. Translated, it gives CASIGREGNSPLHF.

This chain links TRBV18 with TRBJ1-2, with 12 bases identical to TRBD1. This CDR3 has 15 residues. Germline V CDR1 and CDR2: KGHSH, LQKENI. With V trimmed by 3 bases and J by 5 bases, 4 bases remained unmatched. CDR3 protein: CASSPGQGASYGYTF. CDR3 bases: TGTGCCAGCTCACCGGGACAGGGGGCTTCATATGGCTACACCTTC.

The CDR3 spells CASSGPREISGNTIYF. CDR3 DNA: TGTGCCAGCAGTGGCCCTCGGGAAATCTCTGGAAACACCATATATTTT. This sequence joins TRBV6-1 and TRBJ1-3; the D is unclear. Germline-derived CDR1 and CDR2 are MNHNS and SASEGT. This CDR3 spans 16 amino acids. The V end was cut by 4 bases, the J end by 0 bases, with 13 bases between.

The rearrangement uses TRBV6-6 and TRBJ1-2; 9 bases are shared with TRBD1. Trimming took 7 bases from V and 9 from J; bases not matched to a gene: 9. CDR1 and CDR2 (germline): MNHNY, SVGAGI (reference sequence). CDR3 size: 13 residues. The CDR3 bases are TGTGCCAGCACCGGGGACAGGGTCTGGAGCTACACCTTC. It codes for CASTGDRVWSYTF.

The CDR3 spells CAISGHGGGISYEQYF. The CDR3 region has the DNA TGTGCCATCAGTGGGCACGGGGGGGGCATTTCCTACGAGCAGTACTTC. This chain links TRBV10-3 with TRBJ2-7, with 8 bases that match TRBD2. Germline lookup yields CDR1 ENHRY and CDR2 SYGVKD. J lost 1 base, V lost 4 bases, and 9 bases had no gene match. This CDR3 contains 16 residues.

Written as DNA, the CDR3 is TGTGCCAGCAGCCAAGGGACTAGCGGGGCAAAAGAGACCCAGTACTTC. Translating gives CASSQGTSGAKETQYF. The rearrangement uses TRBV4-2 and TRBJ2-5, with 12 bases matching TRBD2. The CDR3 has 16 amino acids. Losses at the gene ends were 1 base for V and 3 bases for J; bases not matched to a gene: 3. Per the germline V gene, CDR1 is LGHNA and CDR2 is YNFKEQ.

The rearrangement uses TRBV13 and TRBJ2-6, with a weak D call TRBD1 (6 bases). CDR1 is PRHDT, CDR2 FYEKMQ, per germline (reference sequence). The CDR3 is 19 residues long. V gave up 3 bases and J gave up 1 base, with 19 bases separating them. CDR3 residues: CASSFLSLGQISGANVLTF. The CDR3 region has the DNA TGTGCCAGCAGCTTCCTCAGCCTCGGACAGATATCTGGGGCCAACGTCCTGACTTTC.

This clone was counted only a few times. V is TRBV19 and J is TRBJ2-5, with D perhaps TRBD2 (7 bases). Germline CDR1 LNHDA, CDR2 SQIVND (reference sequence). V lost 5 bases, J lost 11 bases, and 15 bases lay in between. This CDR3 has 12 amino acids. CDR3 sequence: CASSPGGKTQYF. The CDR3 bases are TGTGCCAGTAGTCCGGGGGGCAAAACACAGTACTTC.

This clone was counted a single time. The gene calls are TRBV2 and TRBJ2-7, with 8 bases identical to TRBD1. Germline trimming cut 6 bases from V and 6 bases from J; bases unmatched to any gene: 10. The CDR3 totals 14 residues. Germline V gives CDR1 SNHLY, CDR2 FYNNEI. This CDR3 is CASRPQGAGGEQYF. The DNA for the CDR3 is TGTGCCAGCAGGCCCCAGGGGGCTGGAGGCGAGCAGTACTTC.

The CDR3 here is CTSSGPGHPYNSPLHF. CDR3 nucleotide sequence: TGCACCAGCAGCGGTCCGGGACATCCGTATAATTCACCCCTCCACTTT. J is TRBJ1-6 and V is TRBV1; TRBD1 reflects the table's D call only, with no check against the DNA. TRBV1 is a documented pseudogene. This CDR3 is built from 16 residues.

This chain uses TRBV21-1 with TRBJ2-1; TRBD2, the D gene given by the table, was not confirmed from the DNA. TRBV21-1 is shown as a pseudogene. This CDR3 is 21 amino acids long. In nucleotides, the CDR3 is TGTGCCAGCAGCAAAGTAAAGTCGGGGGTACCCGGGACTAGCTCCTACAATGAGCAGTTCTTC. The encoded protein is CASSKVKSGVPGTSSYNEQFF.

Only a few counts were recorded for this clone. The J gene is TRBJ1-5, the V gene TRBV3-1 (or the pseudogene TRBV3-2), with 11 nucleotides matching TRBD1. From germline, CDR1 is LGHDT and CDR2 YNNKEL (reference sequence). The CDR3 has 18 amino acids. Losses at the gene ends were 2 bases for V and 0 bases for J; bases not matched to a gene: 6. The CDR3 DNA reads TGTGCCAGCAGCCAAACCGGGACAGGGGGTCATAGCAATCAGCCCCAGCATTTT. Translation: CASSQTGTGGHSNQPQHF.

As concerns this clone: Sequence at one end of the junction differs from germline and may be a read error. The CDR3 reads CASSPVRSGGAGEQFF. DNA of the CDR3: TGTGCTAGCAGCCCGGTGCGTTCCGGGGGGGCGGGTGAGCAGTTCTTC. The chain combines TRBV7-7 with TRBJ2-1; 8 positions agree with TRBD2. The CDR3 extends over 16 amino acids. CDR1 SSHAT and CDR2 FNYEAQ come from the germline V gene (reference sequence).

The rearrangement links TRBV6-5 to TRBJ2-1, with 9 bases matching TRBD2. Germline V lookup: CDR1 MNHEY, CDR2 SVGAGI. With V trimmed by 3 bases and J by 5 bases, 8 bases remained unmatched. This CDR3 is 16 amino acids long. The CDR3 DNA follows: TGTGCCAGCAGTTATTCCTCTAGCGGGGCTCACAATGAGCAGTTCTTC. It yields the protein CASSYSSSGAHNEQFF.